This TCR beta chain was profiled in a study of graft-versus-host responses after intestinal transplantation. In the case of this clone: Its antigen is still unknown.

Measured with immunoSEQ multiplex PCR; TCRdb has only the in-frame clones, and not every one. The sample includes around 69,000 clones, almost 90% seen only once; the top ten take about 4%. The length of the CDR3 is 15 residues. Trimming removed 4 bases from V and 3 bases from J, with 16 bases in between. CDR1 and CDR2 (germline): MNHNY, SVGAGI (reference sequence). This chain links TRBV6-6 with TRBJ2-7, with TRBD1 as a possible D gene (6 bases). This TCR came from a human donor who was the organ donor for an intestinal transplant. The source was unstimulated CD8+ T cells sorted from spleen or lymph node cells, collected before transplant. CDR3 amino acids: CASSFSPDRNYEQYV. Here the CDR3 DNA reads TGTGCCAGCAGTTTCTCCCCTGACAGGAACTACGAGCAGTACGTC.